This T cell receptor (beta chain) was recovered during a study of T cells after yellow fever vaccination. Study findings and constraints: Abundant clonotypes from the bulk population could have been carried over as contaminants into FACS-sorted repertoires.

MiXCR was run by TCRdb on the 5' RACE reads, yielding one entry per CDR3 protein. The data contain more than 90,000 distinct CDR3 sequences, approximately 8.4% of them singletons. For this clonotype: Its antigen remains unidentified.

V lost 0 bases and J 7 bases, leaving 5 bases between the germline ends. CDR3 size: 12 residues. Germline loops: CDR1 SGHRS, CDR2 YFSETQ. This sequence originates from a man aged 30 to 39 who received the YFV17D yellow fever vaccine. Sequencing was performed on CD8+ T cells sorted from PBMCs, taken 45 days after the yellow fever booster vaccination. This chain uses TRBV5-1 with TRBJ2-1; no reliable D call. This CDR3 is CASSLAWNEQFF. The CDR3 nucleotides read TGCGCCAGCAGCTTGGCCTGGAATGAGCAGTTCTTC.